This paragraph covers one TCR beta chain sequence. Its antigen is unknown. The CDR3 end falls 3 residues outside the read, so it is completed with the germline J gene. This sample was taken from a study of T cells in women clearing cervical HPV infection. Across the whole study: Cases were women with histologically confirmed HPV16-related CIN3 or worse, including a couple of invasive cancers. Findings and limits, study-wide: CIN3+ cases had significantly higher TCR repertoire richness than controls, but evenness did not differ. Cases carried less TRBV6-7 than controls: about 0.1% versus 0.15%. Unknown T-cell numbers per sample may underlie the richness differences.

Germline CDR1 and CDR2: SGHRS and YFSETQ. CDR3 length: 13 amino acids. The V gene end was trimmed by 4 bases and the J gene end by 5 bases; junction bases not matched to a gene: 4. Produced via immunoSEQ multiplex PCR; TCRdb's table is partial and in-frame only. In total, the table holds 20,000 to 30,000 clones. Sequencing was carried out using blood buffy coat. This receptor was taken from a woman aged 18 to 75 with a cervical HPV16 infection that either progressed to CIN3+ or cleared (not recorded which). The chain recombines TRBV5-1 with TRBJ2-5; 8 bases map to TRBD1. The CDR3 reads CASSTDRVETQYF. The part of the CDR3 DNA that was read is TGCGCCAGCAGCACGGACAGGGTTGAGACC.